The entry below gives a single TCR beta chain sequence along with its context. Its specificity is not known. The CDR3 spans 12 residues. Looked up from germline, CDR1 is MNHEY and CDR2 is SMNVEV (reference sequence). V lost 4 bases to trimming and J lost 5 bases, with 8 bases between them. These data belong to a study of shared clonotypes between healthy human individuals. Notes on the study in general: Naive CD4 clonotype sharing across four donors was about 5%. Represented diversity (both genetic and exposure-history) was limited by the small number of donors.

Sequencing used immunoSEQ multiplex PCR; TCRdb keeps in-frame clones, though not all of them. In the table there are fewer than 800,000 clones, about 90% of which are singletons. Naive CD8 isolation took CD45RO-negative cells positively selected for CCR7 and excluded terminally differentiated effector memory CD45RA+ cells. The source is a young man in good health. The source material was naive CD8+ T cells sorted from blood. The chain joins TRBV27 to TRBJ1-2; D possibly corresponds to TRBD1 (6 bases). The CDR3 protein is CASSSQGYGYTF. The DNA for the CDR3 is TGTGCCAGCAGTTCACAGGGTTATGGCTACACCTTC.